The 14 T cell receptor beta chains below all came from one sample that was sequenced in a study of blood T cell repertoires in COVID-19. This table comes from immunoSEQ multiplex PCR, and its TCRdb copy is limited to in-frame clones, with some not included. The sample has roughly 260,000 clones; approximately 91% are singletons. The specimen was peripheral blood. These receptor sequences come from a person aged 18 to 30 with COVID-19, enrolled during active disease.

The rearrangement joins TRBV18 to TRBJ2-1, with 9 bases that match TRBD2. V trimming: 3 bases; J trimming: 0 bases; junction bases outside the gene matches: 18. This CDR3 is 21 amino acids long. Germline V gene lookup returns CDR1 KGHSH and CDR2 LQKENI. This chain's CDR3 is CASSPDSVRLAGPSSYNEQFF. The CDR3 DNA follows: TGTGCCAGCTCACCGGATTCCGTGCGGCTAGCGGGACCAAGCTCCTACAATGAGCAGTTCTTC.

The J gene is TRBJ2-3, the V gene TRBV14; D perhaps matches TRBD1 (6 bases). Trimming took off 1 base at V and 7 bases at J, with 9 bases between the two ends. Germline lookup yields CDR1 SGHDN and CDR2 FVKESK. This CDR3 contains 13 residues. The CDR3 DNA follows: TGTGCCAGCAGCCAAGGACAGGACAATACGCAGTATTTT. Translation: CASSQGQDNTQYF.

V gene TRBV4-3 combines with J gene TRBJ2-1; TRBD2 aligns across 14 bases. Unmatched junction bases numbered 8, after V lost 3 bases and J lost 13 bases. The CDR3 is made up of 15 amino acids. Germline V lookup: CDR1 LGHNA, CDR2 YSLEER. CDR3 amino acids: CASSHTGTSGSEQFF. The CDR3 bases are TGCGCCAGCAGCCACACCGGGACTAGCGGGAGTGAACAGTTCTTC.

The V call is TRBV11-2, the J call TRBJ1-6; a possible D gene is TRBD1 (5 bases). CDR3 size: 14 residues. CDR1 and CDR2 (germline): SGHAT, FQNNGV. Trimming pared 3 bases from V and 8 bases from J, leaving 11 bases between. The CDR3 sequence: CASSLAGWDSPLHF. The CDR3 coding sequence is TGTGCCAGCAGCTTGGCAGGGTGGGATTCACCCCTCCACTTT.

The genes are TRBV3-1 (or the pseudogene TRBV3-2) and TRBJ1-2, with D hard to call. V was trimmed by 3 bases and J by 9 bases, leaving 11 bases between them. In germline, CDR1 is LGHDT, CDR2 YNNKEL (reference sequence). The CDR3 spans 12 residues. The CDR3 sequence is CASSHESARYTF. Written as DNA, the CDR3 is TGTGCCAGCAGCCACGAGAGCGCACGCTACACCTTC.

This chain uses TRBV5-6 with TRBJ2-1, with 7 bases fitting TRBD2. The CDR3 has 15 amino acids. V dropped 4 bases and J dropped 4; count of bases not matched to a gene: 8. The V gene's germline CDR1 is SGHDT and CDR2 YYEEEE. CDR3 residues: CASSHLAERYNEQFF. The CDR3 DNA reads TGTGCCAGCAGCCATCTAGCGGAGAGGTACAATGAGCAGTTCTTC. Full variable domain (remainder filled in from reference TRBV5-6 and TRBJ2-1): DAGVTQSPTHLIKTRGQQVTLRCSPKSGHDTVSWYQQALGQGPQFIFQYYEEEERQRGNFPDRFSGHQFPNYSSELNVNALLLGDSALYLCASSHLAERYNEQFFGPGTRLTVL.

The chain recombines TRBV7-9 with TRBJ2-1, with TRBD2 identical over 8 bases. Losses at the gene ends were 1 base for V and 8 bases for J; bases not matched to a gene: 13. Per germline, CDR1 SEHNR and CDR2 FQNEAQ (reference sequence). The CDR3 sequence is 17 residues long. CDR3 loop: CASSLVGLAGGWDEQFF. The DNA of the CDR3 is TGTGCCAGCAGCTTAGTCGGCCTAGCGGGCGGTTGGGATGAGCAGTTCTTC.

The V and J genes are TRBV13 and TRBJ2-2, with a weak D call TRBD1 (5 bases). Germline loops: CDR1 PRHDT, CDR2 FYEKMQ (reference sequence). With 5 bases removed from V and 7 bases from J, the gap between germline ends came to 14 bases. This CDR3 contains 14 residues. CDR3 DNA: TGTGCCAGCAGCCCGGGCAGGGCCGGCGGGGAGCTGTTTTTT. Amino acids: CASSPGRAGGELFF.

With regard to this clone: This specimen includes other DNA sequences encoding the same CDR3. The chain joins TRBV2 to TRBJ2-7, with 11 bases that match TRBD2. Germline V lookup: CDR1 SNHLY, CDR2 FYNNEI. The V segment lost 6 bases and the J segment 4 bases; nucleotides outside the gene matches: 5. The CDR3 is 14 residues long. This chain's CDR3 is CASRGTSGGYEQYF. In nucleotides, the CDR3 is TGTGCCAGCAGAGGAACTAGCGGGGGTTACGAGCAGTACTTC.

This clone was recorded once. The rearrangement links TRBV3-1 (or the pseudogene TRBV3-2) to TRBJ2-3; D is uncertain. Trimming pared 4 bases from V and 0 bases from J, leaving 11 bases between. This CDR3 region has 15 residues. Looked up from germline, CDR1 is LGHDT and CDR2 is YNNKEL (reference sequence). CDR3 nucleotide sequence: TGTGCCAGCAGCCTGGCGGCCCCTAGCACAGATACGCAGTATTTT. This encodes CASSLAAPSTDTQYF.

This sequence joins TRBV10-3 and TRBJ2-7; 9 nucleotides line up with TRBD1. V shed 0 bases and J 2 bases; nucleotides not matched to a gene: 2. The CDR3 is 15 residues long. Per germline, CDR1 ENHRY and CDR2 SYGVKD. The CDR3, as DNA: TGTGCCATCAGTGAGTCGGGGACAGGGCCCTACGAGCAGTACTTC. This encodes CAISESGTGPYEQYF.

The DNA for the CDR3 is TGTGCCAGCAGTTCCGCCATGAGGGTCCCCTACAATGAGCAGTTCTTC. This sequence encodes CASSSAMRVPYNEQFF. This chain joins TRBV27 and TRBJ2-1, with a possible D match to TRBD2 (5 bases). V lost 4 bases and J lost 2, with 15 bases in between. The CDR3 totals 16 residues. The germline CDR1 and CDR2 sequences are MNHEY and SMNVEV (reference sequence).

The CDR3 reads CASSQDTKETQYF. CDR3 DNA: TGTGCCAGCAGCCAGGACACTAAAGAGACCCAGTACTTC. The chain employs TRBV11-2 and TRBJ2-5; the D gene is possibly TRBD1 (5 bases). Per germline, CDR1 SGHAT and CDR2 FQNNGV. The V gene lost 5 bases and the J gene lost 3 bases, with 10 bases spanning the gap. The CDR3 contains 13 residues. Supplemented by reference TRBV11-2 and TRBJ2-5, the full variable domain reads EAGVAQSPRYKIIEKRQSVAFWCNPISGHATLYWYQQILGQGPKLLIQFQNNGVVDDSQLPKDRFSAERLKGVDSTLKIQPAKLEDSAVYLCASSQDTKETQYFGPGTRLLVL.

DNA for the CDR3: TGTGCCAGCAGCCTTGGAGGGGAAAAACTGTTTTTT. Translation gives CASSLGGEKLFF. The chain recombines TRBV2 with TRBJ1-4; the D is unclear. The CDR3 totals 12 residues. V lost 6 bases, J lost 8 bases, and 10 bases lay in between. Germline CDR1 is SNHLY and CDR2 is FYNNEI.